This record covers a single TCR beta chain. Trimming shortened V by 6 bases and J by 0 bases, and 9 bases separated the two germline ends. CDR3 length equals 14 residues. The germline gives CDR1 MNHNY, CDR2 SVGAGI (reference sequence). Here immunoSEQ multiplex PCR was the method, and the copy in TCRdb shows in-frame clones only, minus some. The sample has over 2 million clones, roughly 94% seen once. This sample was included in a study of shared clonotypes between healthy human individuals. The chain carries TRBV6-6 and TRBJ1-5; tentative D call: TRBD1 (6 bases). This sequence originates from a man between 18 and 35 years old in good health. Sequencing was performed on naive CD4+ T cells sorted from blood. Stated subset: CD45RA+ positively selected. CDR3 sequence reads: CASRNRASNQPQHF. The CDR3 nucleotides are TGTGCCAGCAGAAACAGGGCTAGCAATCAGCCCCAGCATTTT.